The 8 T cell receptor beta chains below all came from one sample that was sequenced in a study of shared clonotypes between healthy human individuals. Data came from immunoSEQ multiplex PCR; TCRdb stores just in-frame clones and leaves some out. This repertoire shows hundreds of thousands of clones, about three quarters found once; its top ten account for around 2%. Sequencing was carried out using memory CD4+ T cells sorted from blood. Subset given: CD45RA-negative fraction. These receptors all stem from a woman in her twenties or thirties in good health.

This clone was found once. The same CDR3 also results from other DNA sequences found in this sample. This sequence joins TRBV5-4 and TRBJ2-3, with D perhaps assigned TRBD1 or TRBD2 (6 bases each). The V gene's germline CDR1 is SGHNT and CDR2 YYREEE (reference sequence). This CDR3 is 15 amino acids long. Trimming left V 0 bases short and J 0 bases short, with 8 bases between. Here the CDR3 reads CASSLGGASTDTQYF. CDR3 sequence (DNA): TGTGCCAGCAGCTTGGGGGGGGCCAGCACAGATACGCAGTATTTT.

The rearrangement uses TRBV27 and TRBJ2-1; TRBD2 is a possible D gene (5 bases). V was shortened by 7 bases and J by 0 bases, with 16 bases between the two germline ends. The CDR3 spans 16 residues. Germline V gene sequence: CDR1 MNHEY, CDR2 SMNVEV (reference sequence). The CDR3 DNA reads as TGTGCCAGCACCAGCGCAGGAGGCCGCTCCTACAATGAGCAGTTCTTC. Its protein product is CASTSAGGRSYNEQFF.

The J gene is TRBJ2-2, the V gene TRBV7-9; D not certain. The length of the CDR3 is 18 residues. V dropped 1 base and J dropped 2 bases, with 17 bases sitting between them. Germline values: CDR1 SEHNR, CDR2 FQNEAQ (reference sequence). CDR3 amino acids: CASSLGVGRPSNTGELFF. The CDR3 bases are TGTGCCAGCAGCTTAGGCGTCGGTCGACCTTCAAACACCGGGGAGCTGTTTTTT.

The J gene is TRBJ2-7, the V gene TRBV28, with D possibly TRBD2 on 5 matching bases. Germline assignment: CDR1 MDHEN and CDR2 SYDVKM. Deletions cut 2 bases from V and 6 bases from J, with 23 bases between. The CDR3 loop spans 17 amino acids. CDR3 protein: CASSLPLGTLIRGEQYF. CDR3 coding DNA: TGTGCCAGCAGTTTACCTCTCGGAACTCTAATCCGGGGCGAGCAGTACTTC.

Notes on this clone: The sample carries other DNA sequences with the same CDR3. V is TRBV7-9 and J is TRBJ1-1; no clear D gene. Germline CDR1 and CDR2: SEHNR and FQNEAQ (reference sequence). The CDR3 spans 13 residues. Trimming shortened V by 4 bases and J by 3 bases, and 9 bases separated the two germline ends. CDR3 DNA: TGTGCCAGCAGCTCCCGGGCCGACACTGAAGCTTTCTTT. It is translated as CASSSRADTEAFF.

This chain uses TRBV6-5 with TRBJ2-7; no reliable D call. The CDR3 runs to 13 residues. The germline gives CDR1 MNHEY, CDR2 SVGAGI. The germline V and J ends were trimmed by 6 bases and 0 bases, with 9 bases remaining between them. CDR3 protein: CASRPHSSYEQYF. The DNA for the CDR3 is TGTGCCAGCAGACCCCATTCCTCCTACGAGCAGTACTTC.

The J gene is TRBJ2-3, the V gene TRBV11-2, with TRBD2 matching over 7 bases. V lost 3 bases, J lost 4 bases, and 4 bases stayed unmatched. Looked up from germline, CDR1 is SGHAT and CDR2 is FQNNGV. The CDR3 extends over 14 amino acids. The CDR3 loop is CASSFSRGADTQYF. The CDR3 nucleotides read TGTGCCAGCAGCTTTTCTCGGGGGGCAGATACGCAGTATTTT.

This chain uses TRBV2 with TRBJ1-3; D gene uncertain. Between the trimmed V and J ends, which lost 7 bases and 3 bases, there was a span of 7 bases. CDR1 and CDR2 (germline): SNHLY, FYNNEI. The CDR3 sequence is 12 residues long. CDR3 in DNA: TGTGCCAGCAAGGCCTTTGGAAACACCATATATTTT. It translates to CASKAFGNTIYF.